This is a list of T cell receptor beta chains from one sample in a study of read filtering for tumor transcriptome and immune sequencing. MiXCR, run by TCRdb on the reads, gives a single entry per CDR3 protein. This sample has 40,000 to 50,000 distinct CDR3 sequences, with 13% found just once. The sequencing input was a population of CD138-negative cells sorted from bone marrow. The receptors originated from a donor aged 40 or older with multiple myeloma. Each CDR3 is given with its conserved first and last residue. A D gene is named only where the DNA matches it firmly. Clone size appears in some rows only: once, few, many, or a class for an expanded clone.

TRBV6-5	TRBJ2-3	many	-	TGTGCCAGCAGAGTCGGTGGCAGAGATACGCAGTATTTT	CASRVGGRDTQYF
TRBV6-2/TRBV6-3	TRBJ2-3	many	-	TGTGCCAGCAGTTACTCGGGACTTCACACAGATACGCAGTATTTT	CASSYSGLHTDTQYF
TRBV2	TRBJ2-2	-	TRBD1	TGTGCCAGCAGGGTGGGGACAGACACCGGGGAGCTGTTTTTT	CASRVGTDTGELFF
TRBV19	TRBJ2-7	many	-	TGTGCCAGCAAACCCGCCGACTCCTACGAGCAGTACTTC	CASKPADSYEQYF
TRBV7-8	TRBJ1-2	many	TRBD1	TGTGCCAGCAGCCCTCGGACAGGGGGAAATGGCTACACCTTC	CASSPRTGGNGYTF
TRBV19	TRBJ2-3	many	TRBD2	TGTGCCAGTCGGAGGGGCGGGAGTTTTCTGGCAGATACGCAGTATTTT	CASRRGGSFLADTQYF
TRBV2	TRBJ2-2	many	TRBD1	TGTGCCAGCAGTCCGGGACAGGGATTAAACACCAGGGAGCTGTTTTTT	CASSPGQGLNTRELFF
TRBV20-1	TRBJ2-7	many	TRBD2	TGCAGTGCTTCCGGGACTAGCGGGATCTACGAGCAGTACTTC	CSASGTSGIYEQYF
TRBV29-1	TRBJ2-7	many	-	TGCAGCGTTGAATCAGGGGTAAGCTCCTACGAGCAGTACTTC	CSVESGVSSYEQYF
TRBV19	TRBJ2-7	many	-	TGTGCCAGTAGCGACACGGGATACCGCGAGCAGTACTTC	CASSDTGYREQYF
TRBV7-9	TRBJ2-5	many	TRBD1	TGTGCCAGCAGCATCGGACAGGTCGAGTACCAAGAGACCCAGTACTTC	CASSIGQVEYQETQYF
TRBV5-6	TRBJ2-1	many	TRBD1	TGTGCCAGCAGCAGACAGGGCGGCTCCTACAATGAGCAGTTCTTC	CASSRQGGSYNEQFF
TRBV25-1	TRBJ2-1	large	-	TGTGCCAGCAGTGAATATTTCCCCTCGAAAGGGCAGTTCTTC	CASSEYFPSKGQFF
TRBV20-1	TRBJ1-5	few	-	TGCAGTGCGGCGTGGGGGGGCAATCAGCCCCAGCATTTT	CSAAWGGNQPQHF
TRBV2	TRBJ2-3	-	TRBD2	TGTGCCAGCAGTGAGAGCGGGAGGGCAGATACGCAGTATTTT	CASSESGRADTQYF
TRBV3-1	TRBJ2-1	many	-	TGTGCCAGCAGCCATCCCGCCGGTGTACAAAGGGTCTACAATGAGCAGTTCTTC	CASSHPAGVQRVYNEQFF
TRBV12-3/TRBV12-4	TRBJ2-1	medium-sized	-	TGTGCCAGCAGTGAGTACAATGAGCAGTTCTTC	CASSEYNEQFF
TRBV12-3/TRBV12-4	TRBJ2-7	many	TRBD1	TGTGCCAGCCGCGGGACAGGAGCCCACGAGCAGTACTTC	CASRGTGAHEQYF
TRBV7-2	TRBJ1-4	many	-	TGTGCCAGCAGCGTCGGGGGCTGGGGGGAACTGTTTTTT	CASSVGGWGELFF
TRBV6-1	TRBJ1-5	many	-	TGTGCCAGCAGTGCACAGTTAAATCAGCCCCAGCATTTT	CASSAQLNQPQHF
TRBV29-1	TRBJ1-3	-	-	TGCAGCGTGGGGCCCGGGGACACCATATATTTT	CSVGPGDTIYF
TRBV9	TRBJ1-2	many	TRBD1	TGTGCCAGCAGCAACAGGGGCGCGCACTATGGCTACACCTTC	CASSNRGAHYGYTF
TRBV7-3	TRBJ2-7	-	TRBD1	TGTGCCAGCAGCTGGGGACAGGGTTACGAGCAGTACTTC	CASSWGQGYEQYF
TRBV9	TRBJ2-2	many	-	TGTGCCAGCAGCGTAGGGGACTTCACCGGGGAGCTGTTTTTT	CASSVGDFTGELFF